This is a list of T cell receptor beta chains from one sample in a study of vaccination and CD4 T cells after COVID-19. TCRdb analysed the PCR reads with MiXCR anew, one entry per CDR3 protein. The table includes 15,000 to 20,000 distinct CDR3 sequences, approximately 60% detected once. Antigen specificity for these receptors is unknown. The specimen sequenced was CD4+ T cells from blood, cultured in vitro. These TCRs come from a human donor who had recovered from COVID-19. Both conserved end residues are part of each CDR3. A D gene is named only where the DNA matches it firmly. Expanded clones are given a class, and other clones once, few, many or no size at all.

j_call: TRBJ2-5; clone_size: few; v_call: TRBV27; d_call: .; cdr3_nt: TGTGCCAGCAGTTCCTTGGGGAGGGAGACCCAGTACTTC; cdr3_aa: CASSSLGRETQYF
j_call: TRBJ2-1; clone_size: few; v_call: TRBV7-9; d_call: TRBD2; cdr3_nt: TGTGCCAGCAGCTTAGTGGGCGGGGGGGGAAATGAGCAGTTCTTC; cdr3_aa: CASSLVGGGGNEQFF
j_call: TRBJ2-3; clone_size: once; v_call: TRBV11-2; d_call: TRBD1; cdr3_nt: TGTGCCAGCAGCCCGAGACGAGGGGGCAGTGGCACAGATACGCAGTATTTT; cdr3_aa: CASSPRRGGSGTDTQYF
j_call: TRBJ1-2; clone_size: .; v_call: TRBV7-3; d_call: .; cdr3_nt: TGTGCCAGCAGCTTGGATTTAAGGCAGTCTAACTATGGCTACACCTTC; cdr3_aa: CASSLDLRQSNYGYTF
j_call: TRBJ1-4; clone_size: .; v_call: TRBV2; d_call: TRBD1; cdr3_nt: TGTGCCAGCAGTCCGCAGGGGGGCGGTGAAAAACTGTTTTTT; cdr3_aa: CASSPQGGGEKLFF
j_call: TRBJ2-3; clone_size: .; v_call: TRBV24-1; d_call: TRBD1; cdr3_nt: TGTGCCACCGGACAGGGCCGCACAGATACGCAGTATTTT; cdr3_aa: CATGQGRTDTQYF
j_call: TRBJ1-1; clone_size: .; v_call: TRBV30; d_call: .; cdr3_nt: TGTGCCTTAGGGGGGACTGAAGCTTTCTTT; cdr3_aa: CALGGTEAFF
j_call: TRBJ2-7; clone_size: .; v_call: TRBV5-1; d_call: TRBD2; cdr3_nt: TGCGCCAGCAGCTTGGCCCCGACTAGCGGGTCCTACGAGCAGTACTTC; cdr3_aa: CASSLAPTSGSYEQYF
j_call: TRBJ2-2; clone_size: .; v_call: TRBV7-2; d_call: .; cdr3_nt: TGTGCCAGCAGCTTATCCGCCAGGGGTCTCGCCGGGGAGCTGTTTTTT; cdr3_aa: CASSLSARGLAGELFF
j_call: TRBJ2-3; clone_size: .; v_call: TRBV11-3; d_call: .; cdr3_nt: TGTGCCAGCAGCCAAGGAGCTGGTAACACAGATACGCAGTATTTT; cdr3_aa: CASSQGAGNTDTQYF
j_call: TRBJ2-5; clone_size: once; v_call: TRBV28; d_call: .; cdr3_nt: TGTGCCAGCAGCCAGGGACCGACCCAGTACTTC; cdr3_aa: CASSQGPTQYF
j_call: TRBJ2-7; clone_size: .; v_call: TRBV28; d_call: TRBD1; cdr3_nt: TGTGCCAGCAGTCACCGGGACAGAGTTTACTACGAGCAGTACTTC; cdr3_aa: CASSHRDRVYYEQYF
j_call: TRBJ1-2; clone_size: few; v_call: TRBV29-1; d_call: TRBD1; cdr3_nt: TGCAGTGGGGGGACAGGGGTTGGTGGCTACACCTTC; cdr3_aa: CSGGTGVGGYTF
j_call: TRBJ2-1; clone_size: .; v_call: TRBV20-1; d_call: .; cdr3_nt: TGCAGTGCTGGGACGACAGGACCAGGCGAGCAGTTCTTC; cdr3_aa: CSAGTTGPGEQFF
j_call: TRBJ2-1; clone_size: .; v_call: TRBV7-2; d_call: .; cdr3_nt: TGTGCCAGCAGCTTCCCGGTGGGTGGGATCCGTATTAACAATGAGCAGTTCTTC; cdr3_aa: CASSFPVGGIRINNEQFF
j_call: TRBJ2-3; clone_size: .; v_call: TRBV7-8; d_call: .; cdr3_nt: TGTGCCAGCAGCTTAGGGTTACCTCCCACAGATACGCAGTATTTT; cdr3_aa: CASSLGLPPTDTQYF
j_call: TRBJ1-6; clone_size: .; v_call: TRBV3-1; d_call: .; cdr3_nt: TGTGCCAGCAGCCAAGGTGCGGCAGATAATTCACCCCTCCACTTT; cdr3_aa: CASSQGAADNSPLHF
j_call: TRBJ2-7; clone_size: .; v_call: TRBV11-3; d_call: .; cdr3_nt: TGTGCCAGCAGCTTAGACGGCGAGCAGTACTTC; cdr3_aa: CASSLDGEQYF
j_call: TRBJ1-2; clone_size: .; v_call: TRBV5-1; d_call: .; cdr3_nt: TGCGCCAGCAGTTCGGACAGTCTCTATGGCTACACCTTC; cdr3_aa: CASSSDSLYGYTF
j_call: TRBJ1-2; clone_size: .; v_call: TRBV7-2; d_call: .; cdr3_nt: TGTGCCAGCACGGGGACGTCGGGATCCCTTAACTATGGCTACACCTTC; cdr3_aa: CASTGTSGSLNYGYTF
j_call: TRBJ2-7; clone_size: few; v_call: TRBV6-5; d_call: TRBD1; cdr3_nt: TGTGCCAGCAGTTTAAACAGGGGCTACGAGCAGTACTTC; cdr3_aa: CASSLNRGYEQYF
j_call: TRBJ1-4; clone_size: .; v_call: TRBV11-3; d_call: TRBD1; cdr3_nt: TGTGCCAGCAGCCAGCGACAGGGGGGGAATGAAAAACTGTTTTTT; cdr3_aa: CASSQRQGGNEKLFF
j_call: TRBJ2-7; clone_size: .; v_call: TRBV7-2; d_call: TRBD2; cdr3_nt: TGTGCCAGCAGCTCCGCCCTAGCGGGGGGACACGAGCAGTACTTC; cdr3_aa: CASSSALAGGHEQYF
j_call: TRBJ2-5; clone_size: .; v_call: TRBV5-6; d_call: .; cdr3_nt: TGTGCCAGCAGCTTGGGGTCTTTGGGGGCAGAGACCCAGTACTTC; cdr3_aa: CASSLGSLGAETQYF
j_call: TRBJ1-2; clone_size: .; v_call: TRBV18; d_call: .; cdr3_nt: TGTGCCAGCTCACCCGGGGGGCAGGAGGGCTACACCTTC; cdr3_aa: CASSPGGQEGYTF
j_call: TRBJ2-1; clone_size: .; v_call: TRBV19; d_call: TRBD1; cdr3_nt: TGTGCCAGTAGTACACAGACAGGGGGCCGCGGGCAGTTCTTC; cdr3_aa: CASSTQTGGRGQFF